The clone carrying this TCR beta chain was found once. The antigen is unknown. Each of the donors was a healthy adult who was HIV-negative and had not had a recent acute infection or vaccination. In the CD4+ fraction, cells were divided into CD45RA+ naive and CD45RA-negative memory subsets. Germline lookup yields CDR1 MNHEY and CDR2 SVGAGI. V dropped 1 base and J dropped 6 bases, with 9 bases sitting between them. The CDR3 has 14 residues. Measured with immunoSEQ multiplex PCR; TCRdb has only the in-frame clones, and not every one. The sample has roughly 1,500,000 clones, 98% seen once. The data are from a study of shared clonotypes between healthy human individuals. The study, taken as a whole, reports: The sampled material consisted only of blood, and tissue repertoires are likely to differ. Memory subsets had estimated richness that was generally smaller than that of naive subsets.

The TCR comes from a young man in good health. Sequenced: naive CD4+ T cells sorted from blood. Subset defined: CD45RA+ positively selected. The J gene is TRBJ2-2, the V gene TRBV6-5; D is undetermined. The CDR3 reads CASSYFSGAGELFF. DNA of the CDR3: TGTGCCAGCAGTTACTTCTCTGGGGCCGGGGAGCTGTTTTTT.